Listed below are T cell receptor beta chains from one sample, sequenced in a study of blood T cell repertoires in COVID-19. TCRdb keeps only in-frame clones here, not all; method: immunoSEQ multiplex PCR. Among around 300,000 clones listed, almost 90% were seen once. What was sequenced was peripheral blood. The receptors were sampled from a young woman with COVID-19, enrolled during active disease. The CDR3 runs from the conserved cysteine through the conserved F or W. Fields, in order: V gene, clone size, CDR3 length, D gene, J gene, CDR3 protein, CDR3 DNA. A D gene is named only where the DNA matches it firmly. Rows give clone size only sometimes, using once, few, many, or a class for an expanded clone.

TRBV28	NA	17	TRBD2	TRBJ2-1	CASRDLAGVSSYNEQFF	TGTGCCAGCAGGGACTTAGCGGGAGTGAGCTCCTACAATGAGCAGTTCTTC
TRBV27	NA	16	TRBD1	TRBJ2-2	CASSLLGQVHTGELFF	TGTGCCAGCAGTTTGTTGGGACAGGTCCACACCGGGGAGCTGTTTTTT
TRBV5-6	NA	15	NA	TRBJ1-6	CASSWRSSYNSPLHF	TGTGCCAGCAGCTGGCGGAGCTCCTATAATTCACCCCTCCACTTT
TRBV19	NA	16	TRBD2	TRBJ2-5	CASSPLKTSGRETQYF	TGTGCCAGTAGTCCTCTGAAGACTAGCGGGAGAGAGACCCAGTACTTC
TRBV28	NA	17	NA	TRBJ1-5	CASTPLGQGLNNQPQHF	TGTGCCAGTACTCCTCTTGGGCAGGGGTTGAACAATCAGCCCCAGCATTTT
TRBV18	NA	17	NA	TRBJ2-2	CASSPPRGETNTGELFF	TGTGCCAGCTCACCACCTCGTGGAGAGACGAACACCGGGGAGCTGTTTTTT
TRBV5-1	NA	15	NA	TRBJ2-7	CASSFRDTGSVEQYF	TGCGCCAGCAGCTTTCGGGATACAGGGTCCGTCGAGCAGTACTTC
TRBV6-5	NA	11	NA	TRBJ2-1	CASQRNNEQFF	TGTGCCAGCCAGCGAAACAATGAGCAGTTCTTC
TRBV20-1	NA	8	NA	TRBJ1-1	CSATEAFF	TGCAGTGCAACAGAAGCTTTCTTT
TRBV4-2	NA	13	NA	TRBJ1-1	CASSRETGTEAFF	TGTGCCAGCAGCCGGGAGACAGGCACTGAAGCTTTCTTT
TRBV2	NA	14	TRBD2	TRBJ2-7	CASGQGGRAYEQYF	TGTGCCAGCGGGCAGGGCGGGAGAGCGTATGAGCAGTACTTC
TRBV5-1	NA	15	NA	TRBJ1-2	CASSLGTVDSYGYTF	TGCGCCAGCAGCTTGGGGACAGTCGACTCCTATGGCTACACCTTC
TRBV19	NA	15	TRBD2	TRBJ2-1	CASSRGLEGWDEQFF	TGTGCCAGTAGTAGAGGACTAGAGGGCTGGGATGAGCAGTTCTTC
TRBV19	NA	14	NA	TRBJ2-1	CASSIQGSNNEQFF	TGTGCCAGTAGTATCCAGGGGTCTAACAATGAGCAGTTCTTC
TRBV11-3	once	17	TRBD2	TRBJ2-2	CASSSPLAGVPTGELFF	TGTGCCAGCAGCTCCCCCCTAGCGGGAGTACCCACCGGGGAGCTGTTTTTT
TRBV14	NA	15	NA	TRBJ1-3	CASSRLGALGNTIYF	TGTGCCAGCAGCCGGCTAGGCGCCCTAGGAAACACCATATATTTT
TRBV7-9	NA	13	NA	TRBJ2-7	CASSPDTSYEQYF	TGTGCCAGCAGCCCAGACACCTCCTACGAGCAGTACTTC
TRBV20-1	NA	17	NA	TRBJ1-2	CSASRPGAGTQTDGYTF	TGCAGTGCTAGTCGCCCGGGAGCCGGGACCCAGACCGACGGCTACACCTTC
TRBV5-1	few	16	NA	TRBJ1-1	CASSLDLRAMNTEAFF	TGCGCCAGCAGCCTCGACCTCAGGGCCATGAACACTGAAGCTTTCTTT
TRBV19	NA	17	TRBD1	TRBJ1-1	CASSIRPGGLMNTEAFF	TGTGCCAGTAGTATTCGTCCAGGGGGCCTTATGAACACTGAAGCTTTCTTT
TRBV10-2	NA	14	NA	TRBJ1-2	CASRPGGANYGYTF	TGCGCCAGCAGGCCCGGGGGAGCCAACTATGGCTACACCTTC
TRBV2	NA	14	NA	TRBJ1-3	CASSGSLSGNTIYF	TGTGCCAGCAGTGGGAGTCTCTCTGGAAACACCATATATTTT
TRBV5-1	NA	17	TRBD1	TRBJ2-1	CASSETGTGVAYNEQFF	TGCGCCAGCAGCGAAACCGGGACAGGGGTAGCCTACAATGAGCAGTTCTTC
TRBV19	NA	15	NA	TRBJ1-5	CASLGVRGSNQPQHF	TGTGCCAGTCTGGGGGTGAGGGGGAGCAATCAGCCCCAGCATTTT
TRBV2	once	14	NA	TRBJ1-1	CASSLGQLNTEAFF	TGTGCCAGCAGTCTAGGACAGTTGAACACTGAAGCTTTCTTT
TRBV28	NA	20	NA	TRBJ2-3	CASSFIGPSYSGVSGDTQYF	TGTGCCAGCAGTTTTATAGGCCCCTCCTATTCGGGAGTTTCAGGAGATACGCAGTATTTT
TRBV7-9	NA	13	NA	TRBJ1-1	CASSLERNTEAFF	TGTGCCAGCAGCTTAGAGAGAAACACTGAAGCTTTCTTT
TRBV27	NA	20	TRBD1	TRBJ1-5	CASSLGVGTEMIRWNQPQHF	TGTGCCAGCAGTTTAGGGGTCGGGACAGAGATGATCCGGTGGAATCAGCCCCAGCATTTT
TRBV24-1	NA	14	TRBD1	TRBJ2-5	CATSYPGQRETQYF	TGTGCCACCAGTTACCCGGGACAGAGAGAGACCCAGTACTTC
TRBV30	NA	13	TRBD1	TRBJ1-2	CASKGASGYGYTF	TGTGCCTCCAAGGGGGCGTCGGGCTATGGCTACACCTTC
TRBV19	NA	16	TRBD1	TRBJ1-5	CASSIGVTGINQPQHF	TGTGCCAGTAGTATTGGGGTGACAGGGATCAATCAGCCCCAGCATTTT
TRBV25-1	NA	16	TRBD1	TRBJ2-1	CASSEVTGASYNEQFF	TGTGCCAGCAGTGAAGTAACAGGGGCCTCCTACAATGAGCAGTTCTTC
TRBV11-1	NA	14	NA	TRBJ2-3	CASSTSSYTDTQYF	TGTGCCAGCAGCACTAGCAGTTACACAGATACGCAGTATTTT
TRBV5-1	NA	15	NA	TRBJ1-6	CASSLGSSYNSPLHF	TGCGCCAGCAGCTTGGGGAGCTCCTATAATTCACCCCTCCACTTT
TRBV5-6	NA	19	TRBD1	TRBJ2-6	CASSLVYYLGGDGANVLTF	TGTGCCAGCAGCTTGGTCTATTACTTAGGGGGCGATGGGGCCAACGTCCTGACTTTC
TRBV27	NA	15	NA	TRBJ1-1	CASSILQGSNTEAFF	TGTGCCAGCAGCATTTTACAGGGCTCGAACACTGAAGCTTTCTTT
TRBV7-9	few	16	TRBD2	TRBJ2-1	CASTPTSGVPYNEQFF	TGTGCCAGCACCCCGACTAGCGGGGTGCCCTACAATGAGCAGTTCTTC
TRBV29-1	NA	12	NA	TRBJ2-7	CSVPLGPDEQYF	TGCAGCGTCCCACTAGGGCCCGACGAGCAGTACTTC
TRBV19	NA	13	NA	TRBJ2-3	CASSIPPQRGQYF	TGTGCCAGTAGTATCCCCCCGCAAAGGGGGCAGTATTTT
TRBV5-1	once	15	NA	TRBJ2-7	CASSTETSVLYEQYF	TGCGCCAGCAGTACCGAGACAAGTGTGCTCTACGAGCAGTACTTC
TRBV4-1	NA	16	NA	TRBJ2-7	CASSQGNLIPPYEQYF	TGCGCCAGCAGCCAGGGCAATCTTATCCCCCCCTACGAGCAGTACTTC